The clone carrying this T cell receptor (beta chain) showed up just a few times. Its target is not known. These data come from a study of T cell responses to AZD1222 COVID-19 vaccine. Overall study results and limits: Researchers took repertoire samples only after the peak T cell response had come. Donors were chiefly white British, with a greater number of females, and clonal diversity was perhaps underestimated. Dominant CD4 TCR responses targeted spike regions 160-218 and 743-854.

Method: immunoSEQ multiplex PCR; TCRdb's copy keeps in-frame clones and lacks some. Of about 140,000 clones listed, 85% to 95% were seen once; the top ten hold 1.2% to 1.5%. The V end was cut by 6 bases, the J end by 6 bases, with 16 bases between. The germline V gene has CDR1 SQVTM and CDR2 ANQGSEA. The CDR3 length is 13 residues. Sequencing was performed on peripheral blood, taken on day 0 of AZD1222 vaccination. The chain has TRBV29-1 and TRBJ2-3, with D perhaps matching TRBD2 (5 bases). The TCR originated in an adult in good health. The chain's CDR3 is CSVETNRRDTQYF. DNA for the CDR3: TGCAGCGTAGAGACTAACCGGAGGGATACGCAGTATTTT.